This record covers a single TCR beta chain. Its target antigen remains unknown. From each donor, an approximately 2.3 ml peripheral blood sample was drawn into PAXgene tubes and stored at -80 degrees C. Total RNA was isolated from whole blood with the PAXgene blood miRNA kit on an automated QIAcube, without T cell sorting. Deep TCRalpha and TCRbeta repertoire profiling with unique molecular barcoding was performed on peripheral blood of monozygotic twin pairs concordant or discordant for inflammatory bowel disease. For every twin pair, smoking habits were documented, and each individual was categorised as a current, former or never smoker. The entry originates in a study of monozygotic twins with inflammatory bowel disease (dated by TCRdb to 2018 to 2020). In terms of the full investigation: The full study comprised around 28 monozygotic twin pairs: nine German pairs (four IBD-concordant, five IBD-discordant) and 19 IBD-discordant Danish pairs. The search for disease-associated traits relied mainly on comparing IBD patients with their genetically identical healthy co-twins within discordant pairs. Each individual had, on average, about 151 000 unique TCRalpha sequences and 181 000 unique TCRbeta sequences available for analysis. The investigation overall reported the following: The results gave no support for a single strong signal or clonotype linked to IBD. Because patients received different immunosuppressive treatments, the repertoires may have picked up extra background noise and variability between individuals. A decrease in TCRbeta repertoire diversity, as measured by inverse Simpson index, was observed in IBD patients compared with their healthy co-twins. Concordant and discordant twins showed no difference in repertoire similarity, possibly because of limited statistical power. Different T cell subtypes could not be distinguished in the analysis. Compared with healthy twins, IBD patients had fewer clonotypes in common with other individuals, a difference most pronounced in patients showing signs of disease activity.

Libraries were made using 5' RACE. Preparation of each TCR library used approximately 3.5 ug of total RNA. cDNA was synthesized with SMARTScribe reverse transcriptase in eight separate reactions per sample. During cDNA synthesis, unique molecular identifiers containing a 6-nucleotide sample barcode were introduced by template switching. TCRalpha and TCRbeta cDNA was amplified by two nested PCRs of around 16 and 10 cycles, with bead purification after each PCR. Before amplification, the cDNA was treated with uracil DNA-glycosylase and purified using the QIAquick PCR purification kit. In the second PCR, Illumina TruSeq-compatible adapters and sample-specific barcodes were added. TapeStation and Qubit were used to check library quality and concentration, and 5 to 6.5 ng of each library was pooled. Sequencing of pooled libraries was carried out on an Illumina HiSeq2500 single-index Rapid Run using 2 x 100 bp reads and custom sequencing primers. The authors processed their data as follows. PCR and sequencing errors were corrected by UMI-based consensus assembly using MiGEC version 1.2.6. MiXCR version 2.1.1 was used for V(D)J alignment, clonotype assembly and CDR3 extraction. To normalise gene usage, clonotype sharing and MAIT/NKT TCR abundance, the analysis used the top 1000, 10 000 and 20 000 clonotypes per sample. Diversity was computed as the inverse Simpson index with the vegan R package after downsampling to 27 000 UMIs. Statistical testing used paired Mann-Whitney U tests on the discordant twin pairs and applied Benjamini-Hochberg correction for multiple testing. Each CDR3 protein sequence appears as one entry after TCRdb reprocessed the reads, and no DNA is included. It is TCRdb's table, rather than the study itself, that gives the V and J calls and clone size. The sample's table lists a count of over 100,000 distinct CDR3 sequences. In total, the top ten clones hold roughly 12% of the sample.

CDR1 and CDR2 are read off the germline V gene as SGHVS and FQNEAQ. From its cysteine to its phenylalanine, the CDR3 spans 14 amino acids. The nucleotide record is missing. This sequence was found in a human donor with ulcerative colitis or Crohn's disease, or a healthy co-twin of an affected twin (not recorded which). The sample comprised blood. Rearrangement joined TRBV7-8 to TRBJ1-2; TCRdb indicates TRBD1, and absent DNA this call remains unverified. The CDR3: CASSPGDRGLGYTF.